These 10 T cell receptor beta chains were sequenced from one sample in a study of long-term antiretroviral therapy in people with HIV. Researchers report immunoSEQ v3.0 was run at survey level. TCRdb's copy holds only in-frame clones and misses some; the assay was immunoSEQ multiplex PCR. The table shows about 24,000 clones, with roughly 86% occurring only once. This specimen consisted of unsorted PBMCs, obtained 1.8 years before starting antiretroviral therapy. These receptors all come from a man in his forties or fifties with HIV.

The CDR3 loop is CASSPNTNTEAFF. In nucleotides, the CDR3 is TGTGCCAGCAGCCCGAATACGAACACTGAAGCTTTCTTT. The J gene is TRBJ1-1, the V gene TRBV2; D gene unclear. The CDR3 has 13 residues. Germline V gene sequence: CDR1 SNHLY, CDR2 FYNNEI. Trimming stripped 6 bases from V and 1 base from J, with 9 bases between.

This clone has just a few counts. The V call is TRBV6-5, the J call TRBJ2-7; perhaps D is TRBD1 or TRBD2 (5 bases each). The ends were cut back, 6 bases at V and 3 bases at J, with 15 bases in the middle. This CDR3 contains 14 residues. CDR1 is MNHEY, CDR2 SVGAGI, per germline. The CDR3 DNA reads as TGTGCCAGCAGCCCAGGGTGGGCGGGCTACGAGCAGTACTTC. It translates to CASSPGWAGYEQYF.

J is TRBJ2-5 and V is TRBV7-9; no clear D gene. The ends were cut back, 1 base at V and 4 bases at J, with 4 bases in the middle. The CDR3 extends over 12 amino acids. The germline CDR1 and CDR2 sequences are SEHNR and FQNEAQ (reference sequence). The CDR3, as DNA: TGTGCCAGCAGCTTAGTTGGAGAGACCCAGTACTTC. Encoded protein: CASSLVGETQYF.

The chain is built from TRBV9 and TRBJ2-7, with D possibly matching TRBD1 (6 bases). Trimming removed 3 bases at V and 4 bases at J, with 17 bases between. Germline assignment: CDR1 SGDLS and CDR2 YYNGEE. The CDR3 contains 15 residues. CDR3 sequence reads: CASSARDTKTYEQYF. CDR3 in DNA: TGTGCCAGCAGCGCCCGGGACACAAAAACTTACGAGCAGTACTTC. The full variable domain, with the rest looked up from reference TRBV9 and TRBJ2-7, is DSGVTQTPKHLITATGQRVTLRCSPRSGDLSVYWYQQSLDQGLQFLIQYYNGEERAKGNILERFSAQQFPDLHSELNLSSLELGDSALYFCASSARDTKTYEQYFGPGTRLTVT.

This clone came up once. This chain uses TRBV7-8 with TRBJ2-1, with TRBD1 matching over 7 bases. Germline CDR1 SGHVS, CDR2 FQNEAQ. This CDR3 spans 15 amino acids. V dropped 5 bases and J dropped 10; count of bases not matched to a gene: 14. CDR3 in amino acids: CASSAWTGGEREQFF. The CDR3 DNA follows: TGTGCCAGCAGCGCATGGACAGGTGGGGAGCGAGAGCAGTTCTTC.

The chain combines TRBV7-2 with TRBJ1-1; D is perhaps TRBD1 (5 bases). The CDR3 is made up of 15 amino acids. Trimming left V 5 bases short and J 4 bases short, with 17 bases between. The V gene's germline CDR1 is SGHTA and CDR2 FQGNSA. The CDR3 sequence: CASSRDGAARTEAFF. The CDR3, as DNA: TGTGCCAGCAGCCGGGACGGAGCAGCACGCACTGAAGCTTTCTTT. Based on the CDR3 plus reference TRBV7-2 and TRBJ1-1, the full variable domain is GAGVSQSPSNKVTEKGKDVELRCDPISGHTALYWYRQSLGQGLEFLIYFQGNSAPDKSGLPSDRFSAERTGGSVSTLTIQRTQQEDSAVYLCASSRDGAARTEAFFGQGTRLTVV.

The chain carries TRBV2 and TRBJ1-5; no definite D call. V shed 3 bases and J shed 0 bases, with 18 bases lying between them. Germline V lookup: CDR1 SNHLY, CDR2 FYNNEI. This CDR3 has 18 amino acids. The CDR3 DNA is TGTGCCAGCAGTGAGTATCCCAGCCAGACGAATAGCAATCAGCCCCAGCATTTT. Translated, it gives CASSEYPSQTNSNQPQHF.

The chain couples TRBV5-1 to TRBJ2-6; tentatively, D is TRBD2 (6 bases). Germline CDR1 reads SGHRS; CDR2 reads YFSETQ. The CDR3 spans 16 residues. V was cut by 0 bases and J by 2 bases, with 9 bases left in between. In DNA form, the CDR3 reads TGCGCCAGCAGCTTGGAGTCGGGGGCTGGGGCCAACGTCCTGACTTTC. This encodes CASSLESGAGANVLTF. Together with reference TRBV5-1 and TRBJ2-6, the CDR3 gives the full variable domain: KAGVTQTPRYLIKTRGQQVTLSCSPISGHRSVSWYQQTPGQGLQFLFEYFSETQRNKGNFPGRFSGRQFSNSRSEMNVSTLELGDSALYLCASSLESGAGANVLTFGAGSRLTVL.

This clone has only one observation. The V and J genes are TRBV5-1 and TRBJ1-6; D not certain. The CDR3 totals 14 residues. Germline V lookup: CDR1 SGHRS, CDR2 YFSETQ. Between the trimmed V and J ends, which lost 3 bases and 6 bases, there was a span of 10 bases. CDR3 in DNA: TGCGCCAGCAGCTCGGGCCAGCCTAATTCACCCCTCCACTTT. It specifies CASSSGQPNSPLHF. Together with reference TRBV5-1 and TRBJ1-6, the CDR3 gives the full variable domain: KAGVTQTPRYLIKTRGQQVTLSCSPISGHRSVSWYQQTPGQGLQFLFEYFSETQRNKGNFPGRFSGRQFSNSRSEMNVSTLELGDSALYLCASSSGQPNSPLHFGNGTRLTVT.

CDR3: CASSESGGMNQPQHF. Here the CDR3 DNA reads TGCGCCAGCAGTGAGTCGGGGGGTATGAATCAGCCCCAGCATTTT. The genes are TRBV10-2 and TRBJ1-5, with a possible D match to TRBD1 (5 bases). The CDR3 length is 15 residues. V lost 0 bases and J lost 4, with 10 bases in between. Germline V gene data show CDR1 as WSHSY and CDR2 as SAAADI.